Each of the 30 T cell receptor beta chains below was sequenced from the same sample in a study of blood T cell repertoires in COVID-19. Using immunoSEQ multiplex PCR, the repertoire was profiled, and TCRdb retains in-frame clones only, with some absent. The sample lists a few hundred thousand clones; 80% to 85% were seen once. Material: peripheral blood. Receptors were obtained from a woman older than 75 with COVID-19, enrolled during active disease.

The chain has TRBV24-1 and TRBJ1-2, with D possibly being TRBD1 (6 bases). V dropped 10 bases and J dropped 2 bases, with 13 bases sitting between them. Germline values: CDR1 KGHDR, CDR2 SFDVKD. The CDR3 runs to 13 residues. CDR3 in DNA: TGTGCCACACAAAGGGGACAAAACTATGGCTACACCTTC. It is translated as CATQRGQNYGYTF.

This clone has a single count. The chain couples TRBV6-2 or TRBV6-3 to TRBJ2-7; the match to TRBD1 covers 7 bases. CDR1 and CDR2 from the germline V gene are MNHEY and SVGEGT. The CDR3 spans 15 residues. Trimming cost V 6 bases and J 2 bases; bases outside gene matches: 10. The CDR3 region is CASSSLDRLAYEQYF. The DNA of the CDR3 is TGTGCCAGCAGCTCTTTGGACAGGCTTGCCTACGAGCAGTACTTC.

The genes are TRBV23-1 and TRBJ1-2; unclear D gene. TRBV23-1 is sorted into the ORF group, with uncertain function. The ends were cut back, 8 bases at V and 4 bases at J, with 20 bases in the middle. There are 15 residues in the CDR3. CDR3 sequence: CASRPTLKSSYGYTF. In nucleotides, the CDR3 is TGCGCCAGCCGCCCCACCCTTAAAAGTAGCTATGGCTACACCTTC.

The chain couples TRBV2 to TRBJ2-2, with D perhaps matching TRBD1 (6 bases). Germline lookup yields CDR1 SNHLY and CDR2 FYNNEI. The V and J ends lost 7 bases and 3 bases respectively, with 9 bases between them. The CDR3 length is 13 residues. DNA of the CDR3: TGTGCCAGCAATCGACAGGACACCGGGGAGCTGTTTTTT. This gives the protein CASNRQDTGELFF.

The chain is built from TRBV7-2 and TRBJ1-4; D possibly corresponds to TRBD1 (5 bases). The CDR3 sequence is 14 residues long. V was pared by 3 bases and J by 7 bases, with 12 bases between. Germline loops: CDR1 SGHTA, CDR2 FQGNSA. The CDR3 spells CASSLGGLSEKLFF. CDR3 coding DNA: TGTGCCAGCAGCTTGGGGGGTTTGTCTGAAAAACTGTTTTTT.

Remarks on this clone: The same CDR3 is also encoded by other DNA sequences in this sample. V and J are TRBV7-2 and TRBJ2-5; weak D call: TRBD1 (6 bases). The V end was cut by 2 bases, the J end by 2 bases, with 9 bases between. The CDR3 is 14 residues long. Germline V CDR1 and CDR2: SGHTA, FQGNSA. CDR3 nucleotide sequence: TGTGCCAGCAGCTTACAAGGGGGACAAGAGACCCAGTACTTC. Translating gives CASSLQGGQETQYF.

V gene TRBV7-2 combines with J gene TRBJ2-7; D might be TRBD1 (8 bases). In germline, CDR1 is SGHTA, CDR2 FQGNSA. Trimming took 5 bases from V and 6 from J, leaving 17 bases between them. The CDR3 runs 14 residues. In DNA, the CDR3 is TGTGCCAGCAGCCCGCGACAGGGGAGGGGCGAGCAGTACTTC. The encoded protein is CASSPRQGRGEQYF.

As concerns this clone: The sample holds other DNA sequences that translate to the same CDR3. V is TRBV7-2 and J is TRBJ2-1; no clear D gene. Germline CDR1 reads SGHTA; CDR2 reads FQGNSA. CDR3 length: 13 amino acids. V gave up 1 base and J gave up 2 bases, with 3 bases separating them. In DNA form, the CDR3 reads TGTGCCAGCAGCTTAGACACCTACAATGAGCAGTTCTTC. Amino acid sequence: CASSLDTYNEQFF. Combining the CDR3 with reference TRBV7-2 and TRBJ2-1 gives the whole variable domain GAGVSQSPSNKVTEKGKDVELRCDPISGHTALYWYRQSLGQGLEFLIYFQGNSAPDKSGLPSDRFSAERTGGSVSTLTIQRTQQEDSAVYLCASSLDTYNEQFFGPGTRLTVL.

In this sample, this clone turned up a few times. The rearrangement uses TRBV10-3 and TRBJ1-2; D uncertain. V lost 2 bases and J lost 8, with 9 bases in between. The CDR3 totals 12 residues. CDR1 is ENHRY, CDR2 SYGVKD, per germline. CDR3 amino acids: CAISEPEAGYTF. The CDR3 bases are TGTGCCATCAGTGAGCCCGAAGCGGGCTACACCTTC.

The chain links TRBV11-2 to TRBJ1-5; D gene uncertain. Germline CDR1 SGHAT, CDR2 FQNNGV. Trimming took off 1 base at V and 3 bases at J, with 10 bases between the two ends. The CDR3 spans 15 residues. Written as DNA, the CDR3 is TGTGCCAGCAGCTTAGGGCAGGCGCTCAATCAGCCCCAGCATTTT. This codes for CASSLGQALNQPQHF.

This clone was observed once. This chain joins TRBV12-3 or TRBV12-4 and TRBJ1-1; a possible D gene is TRBD1 (6 bases). V was trimmed by 6 bases and J by 9 bases, leaving 14 bases between them. CDR3 length equals 12 residues. In DNA form, the CDR3 reads TGTGCCAGCAGCAAAGAGGGGGAACAAGCTTTCTTT. This sequence encodes CASSKEGEQAFF.

The V and J genes are TRBV7-8 and TRBJ1-1; D unresolved. Germline lookup yields CDR1 SGHVS and CDR2 FQNEAQ. This CDR3 has 13 residues. V lost 1 base, J lost 3 bases, and 6 bases lay in between. Here the CDR3 reads CASSLVRDTEAFF. In nucleotides, the CDR3 is TGTGCCAGCAGCTTAGTGAGGGACACTGAAGCTTTCTTT.

J is TRBJ1-1 and V is TRBV5-4, with TRBD1 matching 9 bases. The CDR3 totals 14 residues. With V trimmed by 2 bases and J by 5 bases, 4 bases remained unmatched. Germline CDR1 is SGHNT and CDR2 is YYREEE (reference sequence). In DNA, the CDR3 is TGTGCCAGCAGCTTCCGGGACAGGGAAACTGAAGCTTTCTTT. As protein: CASSFRDRETEAFF. Variable domain in full (rest from reference TRBV5-4 and TRBJ1-1): ETGVTQSPTHLIKTRGQQVTLRCSSQSGHNTVSWYQQALGQGPQFIFQYYREEENGRGNFPPRFSGLQFPNYSSELNVNALELDDSALYLCASSFRDRETEAFFGQGTRLTVV.

The chain is built from TRBV6-6 and TRBJ2-7, with a possible D match to TRBD2 (7 bases). The CDR3 runs 12 residues. Per the germline V gene, CDR1 is MNHNY and CDR2 is SVGAGI (reference sequence). Trimming cost V 8 bases and J 2 bases, with 10 bases left between them. The CDR3 nucleotides are TGTGCCAGCGGGAGGGGGACCTACGAGCAGTACGTC. This gives the protein CASGRGTYEQYV.

The CDR3: CASSVGPGDKAFF. The CDR3 region has the DNA TGTGCCAGCAGCGTAGGGCCAGGGGATAAAGCTTTCTTT. The rearrangement links TRBV9 to TRBJ1-1, with a possible D match to TRBD1 (6 bases). The CDR3 is 13 residues long. V lost 0 bases and J 9 bases, leaving 12 bases between the germline ends. CDR1 and CDR2 (germline): SGDLS, YYNGEE. Using reference TRBV9 and TRBJ1-1 for the parts outside the CDR3, the full variable domain is DSGVTQTPKHLITATGQRVTLRCSPRSGDLSVYWYQQSLDQGLQFLIQYYNGEERAKGNILERFSAQQFPDLHSELNLSSLELGDSALYFCASSVGPGDKAFFGQGTRLTVV.

The chain recombines TRBV4-2 with TRBJ1-1, with D unresolved. V lost 1 base and J lost 4, with 13 bases in between. Germline V gene sequence: CDR1 LGHNA, CDR2 YNFKEQ. This CDR3 has 15 amino acids. CDR3 region: CASSQGTGMSTEAFF. The CDR3 DNA reads TGTGCCAGCAGCCAAGGTACGGGGATGTCCACTGAAGCTTTCTTT.

The V gene is TRBV3-1 (or the pseudogene TRBV3-2), the J gene TRBJ2-7, with TRBD2 matching over 7 bases. The V gene's germline CDR1 is LGHDT and CDR2 YNNKEL (reference sequence). CDR3 length: 15 amino acids. V was pared by 1 base and J by 6 bases, with 9 bases of the junction left unmatched. The CDR3 nucleotides read TGTGCCAGCAGCCAAGTTTCGTGGGGGGGATCCGAGCAGTACTTC. Protein: CASSQVSWGGSEQYF.

The chain couples TRBV7-9 to TRBJ2-5; 9 bases are shared with TRBD2. Germline CDR1 and CDR2: SEHNR and FQNEAQ (reference sequence). The CDR3 is 15 residues long. The V segment lost 4 bases and the J segment 4 bases; nucleotides outside the gene matches: 7. The DNA of the CDR3 is TGTGCCAGCAGCTCAGTGGCGGGGGGGCGAGAGACCCAGTACTTC. This encodes CASSSVAGGRETQYF.

Here the CDR3 DNA reads TGCGCCAGCAGCTTGGGTCGGACTAGCTCTGGAAACACCATATATTTT. It specifies CASSLGRTSSGNTIYF. The genes are TRBV5-1 and TRBJ1-3; D remains ambiguous. Germline CDR1 and CDR2: SGHRS and YFSETQ. The CDR3 has 16 residues. V lost 0 bases to trimming and J lost 0 bases, with 10 bases between them.

The chain combines TRBV5-8 with TRBJ1-5, with 8 bases that match TRBD1. This CDR3 contains 16 residues. The V gene's germline CDR1 is SGHTS and CDR2 YDEGEE. After removal of 3 bases from V and 2 bases from J, the junction contained 7 bases not matched to a gene. DNA for the CDR3: TGTGCCAGCAGCTCAAACCCGGGACAGGGCAATCAGCCCCAGCATTTT. Residues: CASSSNPGQGNQPQHF.

The chain combines TRBV10-3 with TRBJ1-4, with 8 bases that match TRBD1. The CDR3 loop spans 14 amino acids. Germline V gene data show CDR1 as ENHRY and CDR2 as SYGVKD. J gave up 5 bases and V 3 bases, and 2 bases lay outside the gene matches. The CDR3 DNA reads TGTGCCATCAGTGATGGACAGGGAAATGAAAAACTGTTTTTT. Encoded protein: CAISDGQGNEKLFF.

This clone has a handful of counts. CDR3 DNA: TGCGCCAGCAGTGAGGAGGGTCACACCGGGGAGCTGTTTTTT. This encodes CASSEEGHTGELFF. The rearrangement joins TRBV10-2 to TRBJ2-2, with a tentative D call TRBD2 (5 bases). CDR1 is WSHSY and CDR2 is SAAADI in the germline V gene. The CDR3 extends over 14 amino acids. V was trimmed by 2 bases and J by 3 bases, leaving 7 bases between them.

J is TRBJ1-6 and V is TRBV28, with a possible D match to TRBD1 (6 bases). This CDR3 is 15 amino acids long. Trimming removed 7 bases at V and 6 bases at J, with 16 bases between. Germline V gives CDR1 MDHEN, CDR2 SYDVKM. CDR3 bases: TGTGCCAGCAAAGGGGGGGGGCAAAGTAATTCACCCCTCCACTTT. Protein sequence: CASKGGGQSNSPLHF.

This clone has only one observation. CDR3 coding DNA: TGTGCCAGCAGCGTATTTCCCCGGGCCACGGGGGAGACCCAGTACTTC. This translates into CASSVFPRATGETQYF. The chain combines TRBV9 with TRBJ2-5; TRBD2 might be the D (5 bases). CDR1 and CDR2 from the germline V gene are SGDLS and YYNGEE. CDR3 size: 16 residues. V lost 1 base, J lost 5 bases, and 18 bases lay in between.

The chain has TRBV7-8 and TRBJ2-1; TRBD2 aligns across 7 bases. Trimming at V came to 3 bases and at J to 7 bases, leaving 9 bases not matched to a gene. Per the germline V gene, CDR1 is SGHVS and CDR2 is FQNEAQ. The CDR3 contains 15 residues. CDR3 residues: CASSFGLSGGNEQFF. The CDR3 nucleotides are TGTGCCAGCAGCTTCGGACTTTCCGGGGGGAATGAGCAGTTCTTC.

This clone was seen only once. The chain has TRBV18 and TRBJ1-1; D ambiguous. The CDR3 extends over 14 amino acids. The germline CDR1 and CDR2 sequences are KGHSH and LQKENI. The V and J ends lost 3 bases and 1 base respectively, with 9 bases between them. For the CDR3, the DNA is TGTGCCAGCTCACCCGGGTTTCAGAACACTGAAGCTTTCTTT. Residues: CASSPGFQNTEAFF.

J is TRBJ2-3 and V is TRBV28; 9 bases align to TRBD1. The CDR3 consists of 17 residues. The J segment lost 1 base and the V segment lost 6 bases, leaving 11 bases of the junction unmatched. Germline V gene sequence: CDR1 MDHEN, CDR2 SYDVKM. The CDR3 DNA sequence: TGTGCCAGCAGGCCCGCCTCCGGGGACAGGGGCACAGATACGCAGTATTTT. It specifies CASRPASGDRGTDTQYF.

This clone appeared a single time. This chain links TRBV7-2 with TRBJ2-2, with D maybe TRBD2 (6 bases). Germline CDR1 SGHTA, CDR2 FQGNSA. CDR3 length: 16 residues. Deletions cut 4 bases from V and 6 bases from J, with 18 bases between. CDR3: CASSSTGLSVAGELFF. CDR3 bases: TGTGCCAGCAGCTCGACGGGACTGTCCGTCGCCGGGGAGCTGTTTTTT.

This sequence joins TRBV5-1 and TRBJ2-3; a possible D gene is TRBD2 (6 bases). Germline values: CDR1 SGHRS, CDR2 YFSETQ. The CDR3 runs 15 residues. Trimming pared 0 bases from V and 0 bases from J, leaving 8 bases between. In DNA, the CDR3 is TGCGCCAGCAGCTTGGATGGGACTAGCACAGATACGCAGTATTTT. As protein: CASSLDGTSTDTQYF.

This chain connects TRBV28 to TRBJ1-4; 7 bases match TRBD1. CDR1 MDHEN and CDR2 SYDVKM come from the germline V gene. This CDR3 has 15 amino acids. J gave up 6 bases and V 2 bases, and 6 bases lay outside the gene matches. For the CDR3, the DNA is TGTGCCAGCAGTTTAGTTTGGCAGGGGGATGAAAAACTGTTTTTT. Amino acid sequence: CASSLVWQGDEKLFF.